Listed below are T cell receptor beta chains from one sample, sequenced in a study of blood T cell repertoires in COVID-19. Clones were read by immunoSEQ multiplex PCR, and TCRdb kept only the in-frame ones, dropping some. In the table there are approximately 20,000 clones, about 85% of which are singletons. The sequencing sample was made of peripheral blood. The source of these receptors is a man between 65 and 85 years old with acute or convalescent COVID-19. Each CDR3 is given with its conserved first and last residue. The D gene is left open where the match is weak. Some rows have no size entry. The others give once, few or many, or a class for an expanded clone.

cdr3_length	j_call	v_call	d_call	clone_size	cdr3_aa	cdr3_nt
13	TRBJ2-7	TRBV12-3/TRBV12-4	NA	once	CASSVGEAYEQYF	TGTGCCAGCTCCGTAGGGGAGGCCTACGAGCAGTACTTC
15	TRBJ1-4	TRBV18	TRBD1	NA	CASSRSGTGGEKLFF	TGTGCCAGCTCACGATCCGGGACAGGGGGTGAAAAACTGTTTTTT
13	TRBJ1-2	TRBV3-1/TRBV3-2	NA	NA	CASSQAGDIGYTF	TGTGCCAGCAGCCAAGCCGGGGATATTGGCTACACCTTC
13	TRBJ2-1	TRBV11-1	NA	NA	CASRDPGRNEQFF	TGTGCCAGCAGAGATCCCGGGAGAAATGAGCAGTTCTTC
17	TRBJ2-3	TRBV6-2/TRBV6-3	TRBD2	NA	CASSSGVLTGGEDTQYF	TGTGCCAGCAGTTCCGGGGTGTTGACGGGAGGGGAAGATACGCAGTATTTT
16	TRBJ2-1	TRBV18	NA	NA	CASSRSSGHLNNEQFF	TGTGCCAGCTCACGTTCCTCGGGACACCTCAACAATGAGCAGTTCTTC
17	TRBJ1-3	TRBV5-4	TRBD1	NA	CASSPFPRQGSGNTIYF	TGTGCCAGCAGCCCTTTTCCGAGACAGGGTTCTGGAAACACCATATATTTT
18	TRBJ1-4	TRBV4-3	TRBD1	NA	CASSQDLFRQGRHEKLFF	TGCGCCAGCAGCCAAGATCTTTTTCGACAGGGGCGACATGAAAAACTGTTTTTT
15	TRBJ2-7	TRBV11-2	TRBD1	NA	CASSWRQGFSYEQYF	TGTGCCAGCAGCTGGCGACAGGGGTTCTCCTACGAGCAGTACTTC
16	TRBJ2-3	TRBV7-3	NA	once	CASSVQSSSSTDTQYF	TGTGCCAGCAGTGTCCAGTCAAGTTCTAGCACAGATACGCAGTATTTT
15	TRBJ2-1	TRBV7-2	TRBD2	NA	CASSPSSGRAIEQFF	TGTGCCAGCAGCCCCAGTAGCGGGAGGGCCATTGAGCAGTTCTTC
14	TRBJ2-7	TRBV3-1/TRBV3-2	NA	NA	CASSQGTRSYEQYF	TGTGCCAGCAGCCAAGGGACTCGCTCCTACGAGCAGTACTTC
15	TRBJ2-1	TRBV7-2	TRBD2	NA	CASSLWGGSRNEQFF	TGTGCCAGCAGCTTATGGGGCGGGAGTAGGAATGAGCAGTTCTTC
15	TRBJ2-3	TRBV5-1	NA	once	CASSRRQSSTDTQYF	TGCGCCAGCAGCCGTAGACAGTCTAGCACAGATACGCAGTATTTT
15	TRBJ2-5	TRBV2	TRBD1	NA	CASRRGTGKYETQYF	TGTGCCAGCAGGAGGGGGACAGGGAAGTATGAGACCCAGTACTTC
16	TRBJ2-5	TRBV5-1	TRBD2	NA	CASSLAAGGPGETQYF	TGCGCCAGCAGCTTGGCGGCGGGAGGGCCTGGAGAGACCCAGTACTTC
16	TRBJ1-3	TRBV19	TRBD1	NA	CASSTRTGISGNTIYF	TGTGCCAGTAGTACCCGGACAGGGATCTCTGGAAACACCATATATTTT
16	TRBJ2-3	TRBV18	TRBD2	NA	CASSPPSGTSTDTQYF	TGTGCCAGCTCACCACCCAGCGGGACTAGCACAGATACGCAGTATTTT
19	TRBJ2-2	TRBV2	TRBD1	NA	CASIGEGQGQRRNTGELFF	TGTGCCAGCATCGGGGAGGGACAGGGACAACGGAGGAACACCGGGGAGCTGTTTTTT
13	TRBJ2-1	TRBV11-3	TRBD2	NA	CASSSRLAGEQFF	TGTGCCAGCAGCTCGAGACTAGCGGGAGAGCAGTTCTTC
16	TRBJ1-2	TRBV4-3	NA	NA	CASSQEVTTPNYGYTF	TGCGCCAGCAGCCAAGAGGTGACAACACCTAACTATGGCTACACCTTC
14	TRBJ1-2	TRBV28	NA	NA	CASSPRGGAYGYTF	TGTGCCAGCAGTCCCCGAGGCGGGGCCTATGGCTACACCTTC
15	TRBJ2-5	TRBV23-1	TRBD2	once	CASSQLAGGKETQYF	TGCGCCAGCAGTCAATTGGCGGGAGGAAAAGAGACCCAGTACTTC
16	TRBJ1-6	TRBV4-3	NA	NA	CASSQEPPGLESPLHF	TGCGCCAGCAGCCAAGAGCCCCCAGGGTTAGAGTCACCCCTCCACTTT
16	TRBJ2-5	TRBV4-2	NA	NA	CASSQERSGRQETQYF	TGTGCCAGCAGCCAAGAGCGGAGCGGGCGCCAAGAGACCCAGTACTTC
16	TRBJ2-3	TRBV7-3	TRBD2	NA	CASSLGLAGGADTQYF	TGTGCCAGCAGCTTAGGACTAGCGGGAGGGGCAGATACGCAGTATTTT
17	TRBJ2-5	TRBV11-2	TRBD2	NA	CASSFQPLAGGQETQYF	TGTGCCAGCAGCTTCCAGCCCTTAGCGGGAGGGCAGGAGACCCAGTACTTC
14	TRBJ1-2	TRBV10-3	TRBD1	NA	CAINPGTGNYGYTF	TGTGCCATCAATCCCGGGACAGGGAACTATGGCTACACCTTC
14	TRBJ2-1	TRBV18	TRBD1	NA	CASHRGQGDNEQFF	TGTGCCAGCCATAGGGGACAGGGGGACAATGAGCAGTTCTTC
16	TRBJ2-5	TRBV3-1/TRBV3-2	TRBD2	NA	CASSHLAGGSQETQYF	TGTGCCAGCAGCCATCTAGCGGGAGGAAGCCAAGAGACCCAGTACTTC
14	TRBJ2-7	TRBV29-1	TRBD1	NA	CSVVTGGLDYEQYF	TGCAGCGTTGTAACAGGGGGGCTCGACTACGAGCAGTACTTC
17	TRBJ2-5	TRBV28	TRBD2	NA	CASTGEEGLALQETQYF	TGTGCCAGCACCGGGGAGGAGGGACTAGCCCTCCAAGAGACCCAGTACTTC
15	TRBJ2-1	TRBV4-3	TRBD2	NA	CASSPSGLADNEQFF	TGCGCCAGCAGCCCCTCGGGACTAGCGGATAATGAGCAGTTCTTC
16	TRBJ2-1	TRBV19	TRBD2	NA	CASSISTSGAYNEQFF	TGTGCCAGTAGTATATCGACTAGCGGTGCCTACAATGAGCAGTTCTTC
14	TRBJ2-2	TRBV7-6	NA	NA	CASSLAQFTGELFF	TGTGCCAGCAGCTTAGCGCAGTTCACCGGGGAGCTGTTTTTT
13	TRBJ1-2	TRBV5-4	NA	NA	CASSLGQEYGYTF	TGTGCCAGCAGCTTGGGACAGGAGTATGGCTACACCTTC
15	TRBJ2-1	TRBV27	TRBD1	NA	CASSLGQGAFDEQFF	TGTGCCAGCAGTTTAGGGCAGGGGGCGTTCGATGAGCAGTTCTTC
16	TRBJ1-5	TRBV10-3	TRBD1	NA	CAIPDRGVVSNQPQHF	TGTGCCATCCCGGACAGGGGGGTGGTAAGCAATCAGCCCCAGCATTTT
15	TRBJ2-2	TRBV7-8	NA	NA	CASSQGGFYSGELFF	TGTGCCAGCAGCCAAGGGGGATTCTATTCCGGGGAGCTGTTTTTT
14	TRBJ2-7	TRBV28	TRBD1	once	CASSYSQGAYEQYF	TGTGCCAGCAGCTACTCACAGGGGGCCTACGAGCAGTACTTC
13	TRBJ1-1	TRBV25-1	NA	NA	CASSRGGDTEAFF	TGTGCCAGCAGTAGGGGGGGAGACACTGAAGCTTTCTTT
15	TRBJ2-5	TRBV9	NA	few	CPRSGGGGPQETQYF	TGTCCCCGCAGCGGAGGGGGGGGGCCCCAAGAGACCCAGTACTTC
13	TRBJ1-5	TRBV29-1	NA	NA	CSVGGGVSQPQHF	TGCAGCGTTGGTGGAGGGGTGAGTCAGCCCCAGCATTTT
15	TRBJ2-1	TRBV27	TRBD2	NA	CASSILAGSYNEQFF	TGTGCCAGCAGTATATTAGCGGGATCCTACAATGAGCAGTTCTTC
15	TRBJ2-6	TRBV5-6	NA	medium-sized	CASSFPGSGANVLTF	TGTGCCAGCAGCTTTCCCGGCTCTGGGGCCAACGTCCTGACTTTC
13	TRBJ2-7	TRBV12-3/TRBV12-4	NA	NA	CASSFGSGYEQYF	TGTGCCAGCAGTTTCGGTAGCGGCTACGAGCAGTACTTC
16	TRBJ2-4	TRBV5-1	TRBD2	NA	CASSPPGTSGINIQYF	TGCGCCAGCAGCCCACCAGGGACTAGCGGGATCAACATTCAGTACTTC
14	TRBJ2-3	TRBV5-1	TRBD1	once	CASSSGQATDTQYF	TGCGCCAGCAGCTCCGGACAGGCCACAGATACGCAGTATTTT
13	TRBJ1-2	TRBV6-5	NA	NA	CASSLDSRYGYTF	TGTGCCAGCAGCCTGGACAGCCGCTATGGCTACACCTTC
15	TRBJ2-5	TRBV6-4	NA	NA	CASSEEPGKGETQYF	TGTGCCAGCAGTGAAGAGCCAGGGAAGGGAGAGACCCAGTACTTC
16	TRBJ1-6	TRBV27	TRBD1	NA	CASSPRATGDNSPLHF	TGTGCCAGCAGCCCAAGGGCGACAGGGGATAATTCACCCCTCCACTTT
15	TRBJ1-2	TRBV6-5	NA	NA	CASSFQGGPNYGYTF	TGTGCCAGCAGTTTCCAGGGTGGCCCTAACTATGGCTACACCTTC
13	TRBJ1-1	TRBV6-1	NA	NA	CASSDQLNTEAFF	TGTGCCAGCAGTGACCAGTTGAACACTGAAGCTTTCTTT
17	TRBJ2-2	TRBV15	NA	NA	CATRTDRRGVNTGELFF	TGTGCCACCAGAACAGATCGCAGGGGGGTAAACACCGGGGAGCTGTTTTTT
13	TRBJ2-4	TRBV2	NA	few	CASSQGSGDIQYF	TGTGCCAGCAGTCAGGGATCCGGAGACATTCAGTACTTC
14	TRBJ1-1	TRBV7-3	NA	NA	CASSLTGADTQAFF	TGTGCCAGCAGCTTAACGGGGGCAGATACCCAAGCTTTCTTT
14	TRBJ2-7	TRBV9	TRBD2	NA	CASSRLAGPSEQYF	TGTGCCAGCAGCCGGCTAGCGGGGCCTAGTGAGCAGTACTTC